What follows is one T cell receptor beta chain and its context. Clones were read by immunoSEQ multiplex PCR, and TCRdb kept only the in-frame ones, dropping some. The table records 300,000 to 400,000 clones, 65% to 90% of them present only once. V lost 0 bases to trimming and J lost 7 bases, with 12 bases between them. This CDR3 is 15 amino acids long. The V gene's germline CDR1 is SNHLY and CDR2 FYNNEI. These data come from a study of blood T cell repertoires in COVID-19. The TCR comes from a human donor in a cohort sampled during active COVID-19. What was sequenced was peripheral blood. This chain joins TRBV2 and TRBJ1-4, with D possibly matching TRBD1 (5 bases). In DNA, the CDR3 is TGTGCCAGCAGTGAAGCGGGCAGGGAGGCTGAAAAACTGTTTTTT. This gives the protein CASSEAGREAEKLFF.